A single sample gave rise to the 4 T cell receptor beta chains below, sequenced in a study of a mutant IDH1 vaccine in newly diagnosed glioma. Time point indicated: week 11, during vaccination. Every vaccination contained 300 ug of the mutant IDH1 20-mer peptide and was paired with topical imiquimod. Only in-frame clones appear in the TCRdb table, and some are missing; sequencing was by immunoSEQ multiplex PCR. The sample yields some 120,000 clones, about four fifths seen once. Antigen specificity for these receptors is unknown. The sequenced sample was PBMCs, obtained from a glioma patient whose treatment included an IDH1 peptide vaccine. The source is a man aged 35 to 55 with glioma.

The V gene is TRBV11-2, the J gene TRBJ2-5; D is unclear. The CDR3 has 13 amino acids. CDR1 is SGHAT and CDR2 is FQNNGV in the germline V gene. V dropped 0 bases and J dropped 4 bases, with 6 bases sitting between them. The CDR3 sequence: CASSLELVETQYF. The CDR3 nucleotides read TGTGCCAGCAGCTTAGAATTGGTAGAGACCCAGTACTTC.

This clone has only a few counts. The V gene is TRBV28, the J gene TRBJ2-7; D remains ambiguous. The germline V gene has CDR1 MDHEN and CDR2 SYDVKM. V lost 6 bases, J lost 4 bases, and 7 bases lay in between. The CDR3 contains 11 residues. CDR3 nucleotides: TGTGCCAGCAGCCAGGTGTACGAGCAGTACTTC. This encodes CASSQVYEQYF.

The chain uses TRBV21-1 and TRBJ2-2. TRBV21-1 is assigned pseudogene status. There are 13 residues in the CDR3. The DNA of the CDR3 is TGTGCCAGCAGCAAAGTACCTCCCGGGGAGCTGTTTTTT. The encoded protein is CASSKVPPGELFF.

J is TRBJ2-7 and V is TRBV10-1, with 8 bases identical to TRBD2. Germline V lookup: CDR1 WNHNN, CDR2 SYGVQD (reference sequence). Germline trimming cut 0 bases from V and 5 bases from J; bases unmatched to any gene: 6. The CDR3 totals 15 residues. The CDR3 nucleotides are TGCGCCAGCAGTGAGTCCGGCGGGGGGCTCAACGAGCAGTACTTC. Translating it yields CASSESGGGLNEQYF.